This T cell receptor (beta chain) was sequenced for a study of regulatory T cells in long-lasting Graves disease. Time point reported: newly diagnosed GD, antithyroid drugs for less than 3 months. The TCR library used RNA extracted from PBMCs. Combining iRepertoire HTBI primers with Arm-PCR of CDR3 regions, the authors built TCR beta libraries. TCRdb independently ran MiXCR on the multiplex PCR reads; one entry per CDR3 protein. The sample lists approximately 490,000 distinct CDR3 sequences, roughly 17% seen once, with 10% to 15% in the top ten. Germline CDR1 and CDR2: SGDLS and YYNGEE. Trimming cost V 0 bases and J 5 bases, with 14 bases left between them. CDR3 length: 15 residues. There are many counts of this clonotype. This same sample was also part of a study on T cells in Graves' hyperthyroidism and ophthalmopathy. That source reports: Diagnoses rested on clinical symptoms, serum thyroxine and TRAb, thyroid ultrasound and orbital computed tomography. The HTBI set primed first-round TCR CDR3 RT-PCR. Most clonotypes that expanded in the thyroid above 0.001 also showed up in blood.

The sequencing used peripheral blood mononuclear cells (PBMCs), collected at new diagnosis, from a patient treated with antithyroid drugs. The chain is built from TRBV9 and TRBJ2-5, with a possible D match to TRBD1 (7 bases). The TCR was taken from a man between 35 and 55 years old with Graves disease. CDR3 sequence (DNA): TGTGCCAGCAGCGTAGATGGGGCAGGGGGGGAGACCCAGTACTTC. Its protein is CASSVDGAGGETQYF.